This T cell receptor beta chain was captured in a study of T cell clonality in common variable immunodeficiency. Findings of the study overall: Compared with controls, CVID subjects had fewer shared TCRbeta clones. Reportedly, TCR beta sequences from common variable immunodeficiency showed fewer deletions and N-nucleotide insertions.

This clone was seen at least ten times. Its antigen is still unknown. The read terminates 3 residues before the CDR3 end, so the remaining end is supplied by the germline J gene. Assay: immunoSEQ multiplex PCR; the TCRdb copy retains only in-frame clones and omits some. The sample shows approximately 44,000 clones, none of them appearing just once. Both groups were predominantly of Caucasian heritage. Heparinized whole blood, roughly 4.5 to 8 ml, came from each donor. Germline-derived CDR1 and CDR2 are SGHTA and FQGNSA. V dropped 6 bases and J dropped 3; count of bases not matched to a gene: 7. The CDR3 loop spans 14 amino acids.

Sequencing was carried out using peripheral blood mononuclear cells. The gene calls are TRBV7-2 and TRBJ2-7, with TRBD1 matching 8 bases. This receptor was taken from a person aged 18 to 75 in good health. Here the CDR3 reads CASRRDRRYYEQYF. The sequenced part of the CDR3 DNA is TGTGCCAGCAGGAGGGACAGGCGTTACTACGAG.